The subject of this entry is one TCR beta chain. The sample comes from a study of T cell responses to AZD1222 COVID-19 vaccine. The data were produced by immunoSEQ multiplex PCR, yet TCRdb's version contains in-frame clones alone and is incomplete. This sample yields under 95,000 clones, of which roughly 90% are seen a single time; about 1.3% belongs to the top ten. Germline CDR1 reads DFQATT; CDR2 reads SNEGSKA (reference sequence). The CDR3 length is 10 residues. V gave up 5 bases and J gave up 5 bases, with 7 bases separating them. Sequences were derived from peripheral blood, sampled 28 days after the second AZD1222 dose. The TCR originated in an adult who received the AZD1222 COVID-19 vaccine. The genes are TRBV20-1 and TRBJ2-7; D not resolved. CDR3 nucleotides: TGCAGTGCTTATATGAACGAGCAGTACTTC. Its protein product is CSAYMNEQYF.